The 31 T cell receptor beta chains given below trace back to one sample, sequenced in a study of blood T cell repertoires in COVID-19 (dated by TCRdb to the early 2020s). The library was obtained by the immunoSEQ multiplex PCR assay. The clones in this table, taken by TCRdb from immuneACCESS, are in-frame only. Not every clone is retained; where verified, under half of the shortfall comes from an unresolved V gene, and the cause of the rest is unknown. Here the sample has 120,000 to 150,000 clones; 80% to 85% occur a single time. The ten top clones hold 8.9% of the sample. The sample was peripheral blood. These receptors all come from a young man with COVID-19, enrolled during active disease.

This chain joins TRBV6-6 and TRBJ1-5, with D possibly being TRBD1 (6 bases). Trimming stripped 7 bases from V and 1 base from J, with 17 bases between. CDR3 length equals 16 residues. CDR1 is MNHNY, CDR2 SVGAGI, per germline (reference sequence). The DNA for the CDR3 is TGTGCCAGCACAAAACTACAGGGAACAAGCAATCAGCCCCAGCATTTT. Its protein is CASTKLQGTSNQPQHF.

The rearrangement uses TRBV7-2 and TRBJ1-5; 12 nucleotides line up with TRBD1. V was clipped by 5 bases and J by 7 bases; unmatched bases: 6. Germline V lookup: CDR1 SGHTA, CDR2 FQGNSA. This CDR3 region has 15 residues. In DNA, the CDR3 is TGTGCCAGCAGCACCTCCGGGACAGGGGGCCAGCCCCAGCATTTT. Residues: CASSTSGTGGQPQHF.

This clone was found a few times. The chain uses TRBV7-9 and TRBJ2-1, with a possible D match to TRBD2 (6 bases). Trimming left V 4 bases short and J 8 bases short, with 12 bases between. The CDR3 spans 13 residues. Germline CDR1 reads SEHNR; CDR2 reads FQNEAQ (reference sequence). The CDR3 region has the DNA TGTGCCAGCAGCTCGGGAGCGAGCGATGAGCAGTTCTTC. It encodes CASSSGASDEQFF.

This chain connects TRBV29-1 to TRBJ1-1; maybe TRBD1 (6 bases). The ends were cut back, 5 bases at V and 0 bases at J, with 13 bases in the middle. This CDR3 contains 14 residues. CDR1 is SQVTM, CDR2 ANQGSEA, per germline. The CDR3 is CSVQQGYMNTEAFF. The CDR3 nucleotides are TGCAGCGTTCAACAGGGTTACATGAACACTGAAGCTTTCTTT.

The chain recombines TRBV7-2 with TRBJ2-7; 12 positions match TRBD2. Losses at the gene ends were 5 bases for V and 1 base for J; bases not matched to a gene: 3. CDR3 size: 15 residues. The V gene's germline CDR1 is SGHTA and CDR2 FQGNSA. The CDR3 DNA is TGTGCCAGCAGCCTAGGGACTAGCGGGTCCTACGAGCAGTACTTC. Translated: CASSLGTSGSYEQYF.

The chain recombines TRBV19 with TRBJ2-1; TRBD2 agrees at 10 bases. The CDR3 is 16 amino acids. Germline CDR1 is LNHDA and CDR2 is SQIVND (reference sequence). Trimming removed 5 bases from V and 4 bases from J; junction bases left unmatched: 8. The CDR3: CASSLSGTSVYNEQFF. The CDR3 DNA reads TGTGCCAGTAGTTTGTCCGGGACTAGCGTATACAATGAGCAGTTCTTC.

The chain's CDR3 is CASSWRLGRLLLGYEQYF. The CDR3 nucleotides read TGTGCCAGCAGTTGGAGGTTGGGGAGACTCCTCTTAGGTTACGAGCAGTACTTC. V and J are TRBV28 and TRBJ2-7, with a possible D match to TRBD2 (5 bases). The CDR3 extends over 18 amino acids. The germline V gene encodes CDR1 MDHEN and CDR2 SYDVKM. V shed 4 bases and J shed 4 bases, with 26 bases lying between them.

The V gene is TRBV14, the J gene TRBJ2-7; 8 bases map to TRBD2. The CDR3 contains 14 residues. The V segment lost 1 base and the J segment 3 bases; nucleotides outside the gene matches: 2. Germline CDR1 SGHDN, CDR2 FVKESK. The CDR3 sequence is CASSQASGRYEQYF. The CDR3 DNA reads TGTGCCAGCAGCCAAGCTAGCGGGCGCTACGAGCAGTACTTC.

The chain links TRBV6-5 to TRBJ2-7; possible D gene TRBD1, 6 bases. CDR3 size: 13 residues. Germline V gene lookup returns CDR1 MNHEY and CDR2 SVGAGI. V lost 6 bases, J lost 1 base, and 10 bases lay in between. The CDR3 nucleotides are TGTGCCAGCAGGTTGACAGGATCCTACGAGCAGTACTTC. Translating it yields CASRLTGSYEQYF.

This clone has only one observation. The V call is TRBV12-3 or TRBV12-4, the J call TRBJ1-2; D is ambiguous. CDR3 size: 13 residues. V was trimmed by 7 bases and J by 4 bases, leaving 13 bases between them. This CDR3 is CASTSSGVYGYTF. DNA for the CDR3: TGTGCCAGCACCTCCTCGGGAGTCTATGGCTACACCTTC.

V is TRBV19 and J is TRBJ2-3; possible D gene TRBD1, 6 bases. V was clipped by 3 bases and J by 2 bases, with 12 bases between them. This CDR3 has 15 amino acids. Germline values: CDR1 LNHDA, CDR2 SQIVND (reference sequence). The CDR3 here is CASSISGTTTDTQYF. The CDR3 DNA reads as TGTGCCAGTAGTATCTCGGGGACAACCACAGATACGCAGTATTTT.

The chain uses TRBV6-5 and TRBJ2-2; weak D call: TRBD1 (6 bases). V was pared by 2 bases and J by 5 bases, with 12 bases between. The CDR3 totals 15 residues. Looked up from germline, CDR1 is MNHEY and CDR2 is SVGAGI. DNA for the CDR3: TGTGCCAGCAGTTACCTAACAGGGTTAACCGGGGAGCTGTTTTTT. Translated: CASSYLTGLTGELFF.

The J gene is TRBJ2-7, the V gene TRBV10-3; D may be TRBD1 (6 bases). Germline-derived CDR1 and CDR2 are ENHRY and SYGVKD. This CDR3 contains 14 residues. Trimming removed 2 bases from V and 0 bases from J, with 8 bases in between. CDR3 nucleotide sequence: TGTGCCATCAGTGAGGGACAGCTCTCCTACGAGCAGTACTTC. Protein sequence: CAISEGQLSYEQYF.

CDR3 region: CASSLEGGGLQSQHF. The CDR3 DNA sequence: TGCGCCAGCAGCTTGGAGGGCGGGGGGCTGCAGTCCCAGCATTTT. The chain combines TRBV5-1 with TRBJ1-5; weak D call: TRBD1 (6 bases). The CDR3 has 15 amino acids. V lost 0 bases, J lost 11 bases, and 18 bases lay in between. Germline V gene lookup returns CDR1 SGHRS and CDR2 YFSETQ.

In its sample, this clone was seen a few times. V and J are TRBV2 and TRBJ1-5; no clear D. The germline CDR1 and CDR2 sequences are SNHLY and FYNNEI. V shed 6 bases and J shed 5 bases, with 8 bases lying between them. The CDR3 loop spans 12 amino acids. In DNA form, the CDR3 reads TGTGCCAGCAGGGGCGGGGATCAGCCCCAGCATTTT. As protein: CASRGGDQPQHF.

This clone has only one observation. The chain joins TRBV5-1 to TRBJ2-5; D is unclear. This CDR3 has 16 residues. The V end lost 0 bases, the J end lost 2 bases, and 14 bases lay between the germline ends. Germline V CDR1 and CDR2: SGHRS, YFSETQ. CDR3 DNA: TGCGCCAGCAGCTTGGCCGATTACCGACTTCAAGAGACCCAGTACTTC. Protein sequence: CASSLADYRLQETQYF.

The J gene is TRBJ1-2, the V gene TRBV4-1, with no clear D. CDR1 and CDR2 (germline): MGHRA, YSYEKL. The CDR3 sequence is 14 residues long. V lost 2 bases and J 4 bases, leaving 11 bases between the germline ends. The CDR3 DNA follows: TGCGCCAGCAGCCAACCCTCAGGAACCTATGGCTACACCTTC. Translation gives CASSQPSGTYGYTF.

The chain joins TRBV28 to TRBJ2-6; 7 bases agree with TRBD1. The V and J ends lost 6 bases and 2 bases, in that order; junction bases with no gene match: 7. CDR1 is MDHEN, CDR2 SYDVKM, per germline. The CDR3 loop spans 16 amino acids. In DNA form, the CDR3 reads TGTGCCAGCAGACTATACGACAGGGCTGGGGCCAACGTCCTGACTTTC. The encoded protein is CASRLYDRAGANVLTF.

The chain carries TRBV3-1 (or the pseudogene TRBV3-2) and TRBJ2-3; TRBD1 aligns across 7 bases. The trim removed 4 bases at V and 1 base at J, leaving 2 bases unmatched. Germline assignment: CDR1 LGHDT and CDR2 YNNKEL (reference sequence). This CDR3 has 14 residues. The CDR3 protein is CASSRDRRTDTQYF. DNA of the CDR3: TGTGCCAGCAGCCGGGACAGACGCACAGATACGCAGTATTTT.

This clone was observed once. The chain couples TRBV11-2 to TRBJ2-3; 13 bases line up with TRBD2. The V segment lost 5 bases and the J segment 7 bases; nucleotides outside the gene matches: 12. The CDR3 is 17 residues long. Germline CDR1 and CDR2: SGHAT and FQNNGV. The CDR3 nucleotides are TGTGCCAGCAGCCCCAATACGGGACTAGCGGGGATAAATACGCAGTATTTT. Its translation is CASSPNTGLAGINTQYF.

The V gene is TRBV19, the J gene TRBJ2-2; 12 bases fit TRBD1. This CDR3 comprises 18 residues. Germline V gene data show CDR1 as LNHDA and CDR2 as SQIVND (reference sequence). The V gene end was trimmed by 5 bases and the J gene end by 9 bases; junction bases not matched to a gene: 16. CDR3 sequence reads: CASSWDRGRGTKTRELFF. CDR3 nucleotide sequence: TGTGCCAGTAGTTGGGACAGGGGGCGCGGGACGAAGACCAGGGAGCTGTTTTTT.

This clone was recorded once. The J gene is TRBJ2-4, the V gene TRBV5-1, with D tentatively TRBD1 (5 bases). Germline values: CDR1 SGHRS, CDR2 YFSETQ. Trimming took off 2 bases at V and 0 bases at J, with 12 bases between the two ends. The CDR3 spans 16 residues. CDR3 amino acids: CASSLGHLEAKNIQYF. CDR3 DNA sequence: TGCGCCAGCAGCTTAGGACACCTCGAAGCCAAAAACATTCAGTACTTC.

This rearrangement joins TRBV14 to TRBJ2-1; D may be TRBD2 (6 bases). Trimming took 8 bases from V and 4 from J, leaving 15 bases between them. The CDR3 extends over 14 amino acids. Germline CDR1 SGHDN, CDR2 FVKESK. CDR3 sequence reads: CASAGSSIYNEQFF. Written as DNA, the CDR3 is TGTGCCAGCGCGGGGTCTTCTATTTACAATGAGCAGTTCTTC.

The chain links TRBV4-1 to TRBJ1-5; D remains ambiguous. The CDR3 is 17 amino acids. CDR1 and CDR2 (germline): MGHRA, YSYEKL. V gave up 0 bases and J gave up 0 bases, with 12 bases separating them. CDR3 bases: TGCGCCAGCAGCCAAGATAACTGGGAGCATAGCAATCAGCCCCAGCATTTT. Residues: CASSQDNWEHSNQPQHF.

The genes are TRBV6-5 and TRBJ2-1, with D possibly TRBD1 on 5 matching bases. V dropped 5 bases and J dropped 6 bases, with 11 bases sitting between them. Germline CDR1 reads MNHEY; CDR2 reads SVGAGI. The CDR3 sequence is 13 residues long. In DNA form, the CDR3 reads TGTGCCAGCAGTCAGGGAACGGCCAATGAGCAGTTCTTC. This codes for CASSQGTANEQFF.

The chain couples TRBV28 to TRBJ2-7, with 7 positions matching TRBD2. The CDR3 covers 12 residues. Per the germline V gene, CDR1 is MDHEN and CDR2 is SYDVKM. The J segment lost 10 bases and the V segment lost 4 bases, leaving 7 bases of the junction unmatched. As DNA, the CDR3 is TGTGCCAGCAGTTCGATAAGGGAGGGTCAGTACTTC. This encodes CASSSIREGQYF.

This clone occurred a few times. The V and J genes are TRBV18 and TRBJ1-1; TRBD1 matches 9 bases. After removal of 3 bases from V and 0 bases from J, the junction contained 5 bases not matched to a gene. The length of the CDR3 is 16 residues. Germline V gene data show CDR1 as KGHSH and CDR2 as LQKENI. The CDR3 coding sequence is TGTGCCAGCTCACCTTTGGACAGGGGAATGAACACTGAAGCTTTCTTT. Translating it yields CASSPLDRGMNTEAFF.

The genes are TRBV30 and TRBJ2-7; D possibly corresponds to TRBD2 (6 bases). Germline CDR1 reads GTSNPN; CDR2 reads SVGIG (reference sequence). The V gene lost 0 bases and the J gene lost 4 bases, with 13 bases spanning the gap. This CDR3 is 14 amino acids long. The chain's CDR3 is CAWSVAGIGYEQYF. CDR3 nucleotides: TGTGCCTGGAGTGTAGCGGGTATTGGGTACGAGCAGTACTTC.

Here the CDR3 reads CASTPSELYYEQYF. The CDR3 DNA sequence: TGTGCCAGCACCCCGTCTGAACTCTACTACGAGCAGTACTTC. V gene TRBV28 combines with J gene TRBJ2-7; D call uncertain. V was cut by 7 bases and J by 3 bases, with 16 bases left in between. The germline V gene has CDR1 MDHEN and CDR2 SYDVKM. This CDR3 region has 14 residues.

The chain couples TRBV7-2 to TRBJ1-2; D remains unclear. CDR3 length equals 13 residues. CDR1 is SGHTA and CDR2 is FQGNSA in the germline V gene. V lost 5 bases, J lost 4 bases, and 11 bases lay in between. CDR3 nucleotide sequence: TGTGCCAGCAGCGCCGAACGCGGCTATGGCTACACCTTC. Translated, it gives CASSAERGYGYTF.

The rearrangement uses TRBV6-5 and TRBJ2-3, with 7 bases lining up with TRBD2. Looked up from germline, CDR1 is MNHEY and CDR2 is SVGAGI. The CDR3 spans 15 residues. V was clipped by 5 bases and J by 0 bases; unmatched bases: 5. CDR3 loop: CASSLAVPSTDTQYF. In nucleotides, the CDR3 is TGTGCCAGCAGTCTAGCGGTACCTAGCACAGATACGCAGTATTTT.